This T cell receptor beta chain originates from a study of OX40 agonist ivuxolimab in advanced cancers. For the study at large: Ivuxolimab is a fully human IgG2 antibody that activates OX40 (CD134). Allowance was made for prior anti-PD-1, anti-PD-L1 or anti-CTLA-4 therapy, and roughly 39% had some.

TCRdb's table, derived via immunoSEQ multiplex PCR, lists solely in-frame clones and lacks some. The sample records 25,000 to 40,000 clones, around 87% being singletons. The CDR3 has 13 residues. Germline V CDR1 and CDR2: SQVTM, ANQGSEA. Deletions cut 4 bases from V and 3 bases from J, with 12 bases between. Study outcomes and limitations: There was clonal expansion of CD4+ and CD8+ blood T cells by week 6 at 0.1 to 3.0 mg/kg.

Comment on this clone: Its matching antigen is unknown.

The receptor was derived from an adult with an advanced solid tumor such as melanoma, head and neck, liver or kidney cancer. Sequences were derived from CD4+ or CD8+ T cells sorted from blood, sampled in a trial of the OX40 agonist ivuxolimab. The chain couples TRBV29-1 to TRBJ1-2; D gene ambiguous. The CDR3 nucleotides read TGCAGCGTTGCGAACGTCGCGGACTATGGCTACACCTTC. Protein: CSVANVADYGYTF.